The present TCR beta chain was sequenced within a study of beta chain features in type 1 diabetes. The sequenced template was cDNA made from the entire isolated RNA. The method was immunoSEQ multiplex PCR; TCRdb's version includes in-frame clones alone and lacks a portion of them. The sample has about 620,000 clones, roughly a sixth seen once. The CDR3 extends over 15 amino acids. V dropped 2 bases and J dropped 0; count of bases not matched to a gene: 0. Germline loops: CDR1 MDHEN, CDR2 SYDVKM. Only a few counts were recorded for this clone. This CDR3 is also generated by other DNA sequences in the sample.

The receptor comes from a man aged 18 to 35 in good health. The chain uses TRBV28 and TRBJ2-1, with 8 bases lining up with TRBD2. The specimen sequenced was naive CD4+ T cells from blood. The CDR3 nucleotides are TGTGCCAGCAGTTTAGCGGGAGGCTCCTACAATGAGCAGTTCTTC. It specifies CASSLAGGSYNEQFF.